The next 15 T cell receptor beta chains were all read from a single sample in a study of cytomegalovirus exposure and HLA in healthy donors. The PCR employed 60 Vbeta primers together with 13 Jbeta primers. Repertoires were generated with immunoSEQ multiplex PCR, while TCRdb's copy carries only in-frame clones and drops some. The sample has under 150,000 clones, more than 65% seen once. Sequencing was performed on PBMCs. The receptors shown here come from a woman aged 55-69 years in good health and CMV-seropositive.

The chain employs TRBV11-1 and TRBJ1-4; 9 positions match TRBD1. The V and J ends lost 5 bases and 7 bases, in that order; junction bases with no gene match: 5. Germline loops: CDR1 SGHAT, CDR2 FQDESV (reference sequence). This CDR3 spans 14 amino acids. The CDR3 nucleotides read TGTGCCAGCAGCCGAACAGGGGGCTTTGAAAAACTGTTTTTT. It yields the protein CASSRTGGFEKLFF.

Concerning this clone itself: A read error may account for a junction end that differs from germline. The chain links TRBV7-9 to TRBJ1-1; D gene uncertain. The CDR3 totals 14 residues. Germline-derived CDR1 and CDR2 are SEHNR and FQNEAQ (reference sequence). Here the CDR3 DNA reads TGTTCCAGCAGCTGGGTGGAGGGTACCACTGAAGCTTTCTTT. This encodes CSSSWVEGTTEAFF.

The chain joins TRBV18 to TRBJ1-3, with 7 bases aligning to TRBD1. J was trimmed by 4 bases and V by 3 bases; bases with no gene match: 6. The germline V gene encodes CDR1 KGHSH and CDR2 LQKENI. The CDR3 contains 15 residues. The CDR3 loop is CASSPYGTAGNTIYF. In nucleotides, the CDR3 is TGTGCCAGCTCACCTTACGGGACAGCGGGAAACACCATATATTTT.

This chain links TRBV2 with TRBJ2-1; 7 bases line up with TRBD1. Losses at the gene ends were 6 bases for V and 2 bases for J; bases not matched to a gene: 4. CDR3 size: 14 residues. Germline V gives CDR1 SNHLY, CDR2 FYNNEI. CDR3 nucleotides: TGTGCCAGCAGAGCGACAGGGCCCTACAATGAGCAGTTCTTC. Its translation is CASRATGPYNEQFF.

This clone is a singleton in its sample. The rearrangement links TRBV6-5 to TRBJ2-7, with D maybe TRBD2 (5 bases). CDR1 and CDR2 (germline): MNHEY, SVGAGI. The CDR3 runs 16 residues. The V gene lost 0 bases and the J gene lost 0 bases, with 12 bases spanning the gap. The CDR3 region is CASSYSESGSSYEQYF. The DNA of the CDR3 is TGTGCCAGCAGTTACTCGGAGAGCGGTAGCTCCTACGAGCAGTACTTC.

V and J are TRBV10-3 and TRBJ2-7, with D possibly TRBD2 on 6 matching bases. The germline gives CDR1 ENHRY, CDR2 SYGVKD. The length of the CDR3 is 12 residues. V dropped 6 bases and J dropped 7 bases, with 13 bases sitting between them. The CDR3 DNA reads TGTGCCATCAGCCCCATGGAGGGGGAGCAGTACTTC. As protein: CAISPMEGEQYF.

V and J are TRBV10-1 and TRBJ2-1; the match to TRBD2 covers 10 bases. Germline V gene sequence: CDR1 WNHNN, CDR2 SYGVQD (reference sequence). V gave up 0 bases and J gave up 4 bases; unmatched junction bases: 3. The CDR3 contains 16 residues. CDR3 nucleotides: TGCGCCAGCAGTGAGTCTCTAGCGGGGGCTTACAATGAGCAGTTCTTC. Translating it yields CASSESLAGAYNEQFF.

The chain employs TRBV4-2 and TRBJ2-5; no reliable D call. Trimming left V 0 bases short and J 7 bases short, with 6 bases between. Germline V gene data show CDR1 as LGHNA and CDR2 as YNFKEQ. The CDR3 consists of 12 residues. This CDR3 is CASSQDPGTQYF. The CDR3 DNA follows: TGTGCCAGCAGCCAAGATCCGGGGACCCAGTACTTC.

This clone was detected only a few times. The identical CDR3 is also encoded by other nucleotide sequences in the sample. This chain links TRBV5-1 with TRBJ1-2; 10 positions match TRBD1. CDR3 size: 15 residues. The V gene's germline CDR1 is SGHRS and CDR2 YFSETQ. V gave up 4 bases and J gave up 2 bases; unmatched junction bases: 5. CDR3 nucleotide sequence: TGCGCCAGCAGCCCGCCGGGACAGGGGAACTATGGCTACACCTTC. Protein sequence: CASSPPGQGNYGYTF.

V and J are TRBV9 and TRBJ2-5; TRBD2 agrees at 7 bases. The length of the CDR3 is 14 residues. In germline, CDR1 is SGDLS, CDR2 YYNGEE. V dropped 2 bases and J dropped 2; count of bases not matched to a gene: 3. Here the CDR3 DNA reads TGTGCCAGCAGCGTGACGGGGGGTCAAGAGACCCAGTACTTC. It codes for CASSVTGGQETQYF.

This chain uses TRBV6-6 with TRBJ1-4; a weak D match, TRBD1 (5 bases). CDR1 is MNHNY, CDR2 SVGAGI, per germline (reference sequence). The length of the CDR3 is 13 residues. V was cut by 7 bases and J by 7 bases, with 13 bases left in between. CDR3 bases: TGTGCCAGCACCCCAAGCGGGGGTGAAAAACTGTTTTTT. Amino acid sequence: CASTPSGGEKLFF.

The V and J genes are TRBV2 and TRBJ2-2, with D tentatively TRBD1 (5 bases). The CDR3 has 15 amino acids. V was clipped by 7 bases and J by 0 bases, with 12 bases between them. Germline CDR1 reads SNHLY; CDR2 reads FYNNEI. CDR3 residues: CASTRQSTNTGELFF. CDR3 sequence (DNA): TGTGCCAGCACCCGACAGTCCACGAACACCGGGGAGCTGTTTTTT.

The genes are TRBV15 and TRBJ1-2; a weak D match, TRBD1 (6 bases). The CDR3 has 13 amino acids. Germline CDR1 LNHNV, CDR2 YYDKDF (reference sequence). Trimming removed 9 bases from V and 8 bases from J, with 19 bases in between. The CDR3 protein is CATGGAGTSGYTF. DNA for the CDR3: TGTGCCACGGGGGGGGCAGGAACGTCCGGCTACACCTTC. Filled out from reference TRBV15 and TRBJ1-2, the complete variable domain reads DAMVIQNPRYQVTQFGKPVTLSCSQTLNHNVMYWYQQKSSQAPKLLFHYYDKDFNNEADTPDNFQSRRPNTSFCFLDIRSPGLGDTAMYLCATGGAGTSGYTFGSGTRLTVV.

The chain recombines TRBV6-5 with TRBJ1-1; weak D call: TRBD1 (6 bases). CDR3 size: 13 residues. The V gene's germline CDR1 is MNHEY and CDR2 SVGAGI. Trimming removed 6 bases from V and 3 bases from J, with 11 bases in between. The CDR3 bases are TGTGCCAGCAGACCGGACAGAGACACTGAAGCTTTCTTT. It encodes CASRPDRDTEAFF.

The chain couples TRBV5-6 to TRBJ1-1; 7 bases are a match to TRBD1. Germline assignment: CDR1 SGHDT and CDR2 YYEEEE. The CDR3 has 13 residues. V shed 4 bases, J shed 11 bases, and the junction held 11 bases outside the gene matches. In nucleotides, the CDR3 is TGTGCCAGCAGCCCCGCCAGGGGGGCGGCCGCTTTCTTT. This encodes CASSPARGAAAFF.